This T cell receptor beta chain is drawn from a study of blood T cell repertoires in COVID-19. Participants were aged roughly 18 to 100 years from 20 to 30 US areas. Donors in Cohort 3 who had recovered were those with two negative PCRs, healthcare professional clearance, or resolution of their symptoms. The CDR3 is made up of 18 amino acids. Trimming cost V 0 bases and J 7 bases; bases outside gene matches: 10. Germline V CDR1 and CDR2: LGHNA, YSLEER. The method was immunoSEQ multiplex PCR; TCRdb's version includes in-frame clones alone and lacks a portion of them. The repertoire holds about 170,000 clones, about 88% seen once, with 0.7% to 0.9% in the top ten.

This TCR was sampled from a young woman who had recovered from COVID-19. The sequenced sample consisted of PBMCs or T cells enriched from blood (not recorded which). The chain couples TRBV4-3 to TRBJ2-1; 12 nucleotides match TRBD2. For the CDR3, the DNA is TGCGCCAGCAGCCAAGATTATGGACTAGCGGGATCGGGGAATGAGCAGTTCTTC. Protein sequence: CASSQDYGLAGSGNEQFF.